The T cell receptor beta chain described here comes from a study of cytomegalovirus exposure and HLA in healthy donors. Study results and caveats: A later analysis reportedly found fewer N-insertions in an Asian-associated ancestry cluster than the approximately 670-donor mean. What a later analysis showed was that several of the most significant clusters appeared linked to common viral pathogens.

60 Vbeta and 13 Jbeta primers were used in PCR. This table comes from immunoSEQ multiplex PCR, and its TCRdb copy is limited to in-frame clones, with some not included. Found here are 110,000 or so clones, around 77% of them singletons; the top ten hold 5% to 5.5%. Regarding this clone: What it binds is not known.

Germline loops: CDR1 ENHRY, CDR2 SYGVKD. The CDR3 is 16 residues long. V lost 5 bases to trimming and J lost 7 bases; unmatched junction nucleotides: 13. The genes are TRBV10-3 and TRBJ2-1; 8 nucleotides line up with TRBD2. Sequenced material: PBMCs. This sequence originates from a woman in her twenties or thirties in good health and CMV-seropositive. Written as DNA, the CDR3 is TGTGCCATCAGTTTTGGGTCGGGACTAGTGTTAAATGAGCAGTTCTTC. This codes for CAISFGSGLVLNEQFF.